This TCR beta chain appears in the sequencing data of a study of blood T cell repertoires in COVID-19. As handled by the study authors: It was from reference gene primer amplification that nucleated cell counts were estimated. The protocol was immunoSEQ multiplex PCR, while the TCRdb copy is restricted to in-frame clones and leaves out a portion. V and J calls and clone size come straight from that table; D and trimming were deduced from the DNA. This sample has about 260,000 clones, with approximately 90% found just once. In its sample, this clone was seen once. Germline CDR1 reads SGHTS; CDR2 reads YDEGEE. This CDR3 has 14 amino acids. V trimming: 3 bases; J trimming: 7 bases; junction bases outside the gene matches: 9. Assignments of participants to cohorts depended upon their own reported clinical history.

The sequencing sample was made of PBMCs or T cells enriched from blood (not recorded which). The chain joins TRBV5-8 to TRBJ2-7; TRBD1 aligns across 8 bases. The receptor was isolated from a man aged 50 or older who had been exposed to COVID-19. The CDR3 here is CASSSGQALDEQYF. CDR3 nucleotide sequence: TGTGCCAGCAGCTCGGGACAGGCCCTAGATGAGCAGTACTTC.